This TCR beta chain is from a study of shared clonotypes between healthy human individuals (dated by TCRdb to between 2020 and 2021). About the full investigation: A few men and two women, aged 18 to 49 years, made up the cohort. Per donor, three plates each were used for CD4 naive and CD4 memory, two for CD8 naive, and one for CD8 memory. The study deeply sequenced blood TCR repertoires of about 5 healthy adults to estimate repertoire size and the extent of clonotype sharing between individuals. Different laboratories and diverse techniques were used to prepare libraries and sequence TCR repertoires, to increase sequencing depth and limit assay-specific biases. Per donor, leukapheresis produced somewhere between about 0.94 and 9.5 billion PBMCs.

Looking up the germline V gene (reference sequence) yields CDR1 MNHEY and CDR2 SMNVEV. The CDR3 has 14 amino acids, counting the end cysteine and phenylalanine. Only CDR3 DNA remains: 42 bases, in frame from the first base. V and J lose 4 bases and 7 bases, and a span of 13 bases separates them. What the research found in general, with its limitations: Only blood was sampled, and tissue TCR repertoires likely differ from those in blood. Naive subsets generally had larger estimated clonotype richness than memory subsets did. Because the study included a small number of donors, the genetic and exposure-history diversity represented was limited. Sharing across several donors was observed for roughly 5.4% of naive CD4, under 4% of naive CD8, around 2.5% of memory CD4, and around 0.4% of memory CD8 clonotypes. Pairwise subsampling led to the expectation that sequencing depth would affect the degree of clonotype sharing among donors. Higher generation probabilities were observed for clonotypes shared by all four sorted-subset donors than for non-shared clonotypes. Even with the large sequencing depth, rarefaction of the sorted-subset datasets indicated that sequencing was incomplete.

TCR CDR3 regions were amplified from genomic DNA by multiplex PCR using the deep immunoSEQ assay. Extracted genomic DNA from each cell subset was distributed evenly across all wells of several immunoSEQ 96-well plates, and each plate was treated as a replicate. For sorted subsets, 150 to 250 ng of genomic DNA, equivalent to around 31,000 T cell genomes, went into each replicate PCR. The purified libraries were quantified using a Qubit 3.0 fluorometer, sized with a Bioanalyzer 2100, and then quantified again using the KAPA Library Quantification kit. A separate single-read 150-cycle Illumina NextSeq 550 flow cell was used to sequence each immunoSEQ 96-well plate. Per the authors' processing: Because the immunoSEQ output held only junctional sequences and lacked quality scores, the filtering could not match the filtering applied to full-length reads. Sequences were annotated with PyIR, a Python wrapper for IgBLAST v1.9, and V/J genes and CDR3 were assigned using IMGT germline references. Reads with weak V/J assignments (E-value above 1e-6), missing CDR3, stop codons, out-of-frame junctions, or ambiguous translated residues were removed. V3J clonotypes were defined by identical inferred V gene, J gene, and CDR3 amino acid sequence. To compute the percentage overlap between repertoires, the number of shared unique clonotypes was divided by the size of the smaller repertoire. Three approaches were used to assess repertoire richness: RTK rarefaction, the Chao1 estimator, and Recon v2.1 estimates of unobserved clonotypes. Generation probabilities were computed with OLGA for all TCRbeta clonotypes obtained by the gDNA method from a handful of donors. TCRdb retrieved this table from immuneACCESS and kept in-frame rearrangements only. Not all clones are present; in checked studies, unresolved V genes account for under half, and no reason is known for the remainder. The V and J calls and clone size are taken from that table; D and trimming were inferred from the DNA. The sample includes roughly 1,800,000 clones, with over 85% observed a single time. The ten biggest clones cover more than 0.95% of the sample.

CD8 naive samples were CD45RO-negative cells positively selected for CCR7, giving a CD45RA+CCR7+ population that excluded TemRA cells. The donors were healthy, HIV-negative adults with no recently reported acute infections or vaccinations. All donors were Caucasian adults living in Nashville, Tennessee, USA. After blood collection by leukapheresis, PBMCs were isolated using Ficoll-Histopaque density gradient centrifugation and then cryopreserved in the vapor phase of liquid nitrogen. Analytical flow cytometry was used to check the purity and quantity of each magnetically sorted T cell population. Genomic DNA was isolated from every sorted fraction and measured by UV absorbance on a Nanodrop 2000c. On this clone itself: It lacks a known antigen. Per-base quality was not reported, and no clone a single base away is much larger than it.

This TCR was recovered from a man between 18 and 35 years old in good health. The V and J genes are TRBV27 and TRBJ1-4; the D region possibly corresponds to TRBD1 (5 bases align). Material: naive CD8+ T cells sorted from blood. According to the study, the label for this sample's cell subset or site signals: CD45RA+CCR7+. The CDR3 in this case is CASSSRDGAEKLFF. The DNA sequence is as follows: TGTGCCAGCAGTTCTCGGGACGGTGCTGAAAAACTGTTTTTT.